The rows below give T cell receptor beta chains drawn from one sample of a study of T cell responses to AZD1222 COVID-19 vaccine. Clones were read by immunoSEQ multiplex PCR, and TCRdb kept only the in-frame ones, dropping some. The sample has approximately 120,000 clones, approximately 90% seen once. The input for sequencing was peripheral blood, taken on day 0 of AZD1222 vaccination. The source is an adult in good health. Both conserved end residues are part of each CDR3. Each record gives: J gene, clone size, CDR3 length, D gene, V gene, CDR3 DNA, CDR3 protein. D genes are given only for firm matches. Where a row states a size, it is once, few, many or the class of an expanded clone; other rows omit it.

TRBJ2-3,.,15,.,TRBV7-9,TGTGCCAGCAGCTTAGAGGGAGGTCGCACAGATACGCAGTATTTT,CASSLEGGRTDTQYF
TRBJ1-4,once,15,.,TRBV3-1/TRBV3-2,TGTGCCAGCAGCCATAGTGGGCAGGGTAATGAAAAACTGTTTTTT,CASSHSGQGNEKLFF
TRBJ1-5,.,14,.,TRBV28,TGTGCCAGCAGTTTATTGGGGCGGAAACAGCCCCAGCATTTT,CASSLLGRKQPQHF
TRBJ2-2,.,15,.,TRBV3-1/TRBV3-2,TGTGCCAGCAGCCTCCGCGTCGCGAACACCGGGGAGCTGTTTTTT,CASSLRVANTGELFF
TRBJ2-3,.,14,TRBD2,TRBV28,TGTGCCAGCAGTCCCTTGACTAGCGGGAGTCAGGCGTATTTT,CASSPLTSGSQAYF
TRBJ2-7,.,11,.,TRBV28,TGTGCCAGCAGGGGCCTCATCGAGCAGTACTTC,CASRGLIEQYF
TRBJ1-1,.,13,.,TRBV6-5,TGTGCCAGCAGCCGACAGCTGAACACTGAAGCTTTCTTT,CASSRQLNTEAFF
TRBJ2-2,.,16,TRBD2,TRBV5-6,TGTGCCAGCAGCTTGGGTGCGGGAGGAGTGACCGGGGAGCTGTTTTTT,CASSLGAGGVTGELFF
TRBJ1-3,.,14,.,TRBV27,TGTGCCAGCAGTTTAACTTCGAGTGGAAACACCATATATTTT,CASSLTSSGNTIYF
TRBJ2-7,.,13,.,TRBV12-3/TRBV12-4,TGTGCCAGCAGTCCCGGAGGGTCCTACGAGCAGTACTTC,CASSPGGSYEQYF
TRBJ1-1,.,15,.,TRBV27,TGTGCCAGCAGGCGTTTAGGACAGTCCTACACTGAAGCTTTCTTT,CASRRLGQSYTEAFF
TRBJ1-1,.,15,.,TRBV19,TGTGCCAGCCACCGAGCGACGGCGGGGAACACTGAAGCTTTCTTT,CASHRATAGNTEAFF
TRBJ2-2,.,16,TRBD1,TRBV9,TGTGCCAGCAGCTCTCGGACAGGGGGTGTCACCGGGGAGCTGTTTTTT,CASSSRTGGVTGELFF
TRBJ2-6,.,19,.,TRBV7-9,TGTGCCAGCAGCTTAGGGGCCGGAAAGCGGCTCTCTGGGGCCAACGTCCTGACTTTC,CASSLGAGKRLSGANVLTF
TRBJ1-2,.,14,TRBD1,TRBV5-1,TGCGCCAGCAGCTTGGACAGGGGAAACTATGGCTACACCTTC,CASSLDRGNYGYTF
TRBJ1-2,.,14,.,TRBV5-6,TGTGCCAGCAGCTTGGCCGCTTTTTCCCATGGCTACACCTTC,CASSLAAFSHGYTF
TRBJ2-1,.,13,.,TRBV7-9,TGTGCCAGCAGCTCCCAAACAGGGACTGAGCAGTTCTTC,CASSSQTGTEQFF
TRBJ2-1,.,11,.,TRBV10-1,TGCGCCAGCGCTGGGGACTATGAGCAGTTCTTC,CASAGDYEQFF
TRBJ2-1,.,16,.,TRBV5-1,TGCGCCAGCAGCTTACCCGGGGTTAGCTCCTACAATGAGCAGTTCTTC,CASSLPGVSSYNEQFF
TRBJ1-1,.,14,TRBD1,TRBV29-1,TGCAGCGCCACAGGGGGCGCGATGAACACTGAAGCTTTCTTT,CSATGGAMNTEAFF
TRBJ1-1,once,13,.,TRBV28,TGTGCCAGCAGTTCCTATGGGCCTGAGGGAGCTTTCTTT,CASSSYGPEGAFF
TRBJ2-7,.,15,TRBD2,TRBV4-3,TGCGCCAGCAGCCAAGCGGGGGGGAACTCCTACGAGCAGTACTTC,CASSQAGGNSYEQYF
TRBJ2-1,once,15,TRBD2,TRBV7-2,TGTGCCAGCAGTATAGCGGGAGGTCTTAATTTAAGGCAGTTCTTC,CASSIAGGLNLRQFF
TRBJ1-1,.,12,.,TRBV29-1,TGCAGCGTTCTGGGAGTGAACACTGAAGCTTTCTTT,CSVLGVNTEAFF
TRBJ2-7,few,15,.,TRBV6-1,TGTGCCAGCAGTGAAAGGCAGGGGGGGCCCTACGAGCAGTACTTC,CASSERQGGPYEQYF
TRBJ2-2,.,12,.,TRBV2,TGTGCCAGCAACGAAGGAAGTGAGGAGCTGTTTTTT,CASNEGSEELFF
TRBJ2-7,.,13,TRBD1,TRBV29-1,TGCAGCGTTTCCGGGACAGGGACATCCGGGCAGTACTTC,CSVSGTGTSGQYF
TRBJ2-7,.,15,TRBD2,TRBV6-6,TGTGCCAGCAGTTACGGTCTAGCGGGGGCCTACGAGCAGTACTTC,CASSYGLAGAYEQYF
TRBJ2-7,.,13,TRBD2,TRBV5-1,TGCGCCAGCAGCTCACAGGCGGGGGACGAGCAGTACTTC,CASSSQAGDEQYF
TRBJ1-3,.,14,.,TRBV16,TGTGCCAGCAGCCAATGGGAATCTGGAAACACCATATATTTT,CASSQWESGNTIYF
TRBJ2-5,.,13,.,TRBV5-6,TGTGCCAGCAGCATGACAACGAGGGTGACCCAGTACTTC,CASSMTTRVTQYF
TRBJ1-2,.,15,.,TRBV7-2,TGTGCCAGCAGCTTCGACAGAAGGTCTAACTATGGCTACACCTTC,CASSFDRRSNYGYTF